This record looks at one TCR beta chain sequence and its context. The antigen is not known. This entry is derived from a study of T-cell memory formation after mild COVID-19. Points from the study as a whole: In pre-infection memory, a portion of responding clones appeared, which suggested that cross-reactive memory joined. The study found balanced CD4/CD8 in clones contracting day 15 to 85 and a CD4+ lean in later expanders.

TCRdb fed the 5' RACE reads into MiXCR, producing one record per CDR3 protein. The table has 70,000 to 95,000 distinct CDR3 sequences, roughly 13% seen once. From germline, CDR1 is LGHNA and CDR2 YNFKEQ. The CDR3 extends over 15 amino acids. V was shortened by 0 bases and J by 4 bases, with 12 bases between the two germline ends. The source material was PBMCs or a T cell subset sorted from them (not recorded which). This clonotype originated in a man between 18 and 29 years old who had mild COVID-19 (a few samples of this study predate the infection). Cell type and time point are not known. This chain links TRBV4-2 with TRBJ1-1; D possibly corresponds to TRBD1 (5 bases). The CDR3 bases are TGTGCCAGCAGCCAAGAGGGGGGGGTCGTCACTGAAGCTTTCTTT. This codes for CASSQEGGVVTEAFF.